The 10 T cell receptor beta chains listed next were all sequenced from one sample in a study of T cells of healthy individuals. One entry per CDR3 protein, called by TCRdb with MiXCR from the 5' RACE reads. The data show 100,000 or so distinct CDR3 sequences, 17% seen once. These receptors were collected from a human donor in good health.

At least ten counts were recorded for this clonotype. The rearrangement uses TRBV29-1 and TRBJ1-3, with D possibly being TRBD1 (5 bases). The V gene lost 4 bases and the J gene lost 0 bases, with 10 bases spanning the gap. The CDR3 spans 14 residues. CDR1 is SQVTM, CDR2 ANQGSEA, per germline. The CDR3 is CSVGQGNSGNTIYF. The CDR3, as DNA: TGCAGCGTTGGTCAGGGCAACTCTGGAAACACCATATATTTT.

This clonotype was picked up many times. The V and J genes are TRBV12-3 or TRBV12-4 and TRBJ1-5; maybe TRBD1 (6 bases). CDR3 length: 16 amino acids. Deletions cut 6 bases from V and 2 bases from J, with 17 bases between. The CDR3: CASRTTGPGGNQPQHF. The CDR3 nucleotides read TGTGCCAGCAGGACGACAGGACCCGGGGGCAATCAGCCCCAGCATTTT.

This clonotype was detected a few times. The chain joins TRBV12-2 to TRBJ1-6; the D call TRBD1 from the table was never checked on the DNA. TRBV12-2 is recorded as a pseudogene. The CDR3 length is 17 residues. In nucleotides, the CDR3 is TGTGCAAGTCGCTTTTTGATTTACAGGGCTGTGGATTCACCCCTCCACTTT. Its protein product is CASRFLIYRAVDSPLHF.

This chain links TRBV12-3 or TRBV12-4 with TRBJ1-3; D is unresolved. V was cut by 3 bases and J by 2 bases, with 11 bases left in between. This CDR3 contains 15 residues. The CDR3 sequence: CASSLPYPAGNTIYF. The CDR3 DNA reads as TGTGCCAGCAGTTTGCCCTACCCAGCTGGAAACACCATATATTTT.

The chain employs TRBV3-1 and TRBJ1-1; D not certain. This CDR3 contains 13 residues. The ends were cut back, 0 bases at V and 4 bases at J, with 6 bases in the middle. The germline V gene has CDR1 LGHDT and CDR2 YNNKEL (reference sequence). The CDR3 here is CASSQDPGTEAFF. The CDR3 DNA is TGTGCCAGCAGCCAAGATCCAGGCACTGAAGCTTTCTTT.

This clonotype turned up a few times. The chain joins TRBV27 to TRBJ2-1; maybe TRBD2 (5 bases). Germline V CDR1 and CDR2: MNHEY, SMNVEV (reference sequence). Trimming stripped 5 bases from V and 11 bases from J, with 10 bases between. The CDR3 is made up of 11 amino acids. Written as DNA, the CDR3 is TGTGCCAGCAGTCCGGGGTTTAAGCAGTTCTTC. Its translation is CASSPGFKQFF.

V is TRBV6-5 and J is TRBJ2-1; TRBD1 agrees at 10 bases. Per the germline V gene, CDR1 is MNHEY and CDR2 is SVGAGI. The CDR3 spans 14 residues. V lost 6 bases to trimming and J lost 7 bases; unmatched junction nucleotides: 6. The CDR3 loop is CASRGTGVWNEQFF. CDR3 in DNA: TGTGCCAGCAGAGGGACAGGGGTGTGGAATGAGCAGTTCTTC.

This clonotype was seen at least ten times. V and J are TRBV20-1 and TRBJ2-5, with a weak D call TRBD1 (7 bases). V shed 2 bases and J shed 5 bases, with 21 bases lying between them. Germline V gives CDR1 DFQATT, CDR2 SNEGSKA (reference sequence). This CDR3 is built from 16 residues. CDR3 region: CSARPQEGALSETQYF. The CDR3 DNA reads TGCAGTGCTAGACCTCAGGAGGGGGCGCTATCGGAGACCCAGTACTTC.

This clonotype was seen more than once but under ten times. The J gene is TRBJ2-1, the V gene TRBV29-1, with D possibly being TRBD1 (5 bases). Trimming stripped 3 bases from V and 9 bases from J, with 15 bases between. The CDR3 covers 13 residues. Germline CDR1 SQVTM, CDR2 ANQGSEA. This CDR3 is CSVDFGALGEQFF. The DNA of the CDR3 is TGCAGCGTTGATTTTGGGGCTCTGGGTGAGCAGTTCTTC.

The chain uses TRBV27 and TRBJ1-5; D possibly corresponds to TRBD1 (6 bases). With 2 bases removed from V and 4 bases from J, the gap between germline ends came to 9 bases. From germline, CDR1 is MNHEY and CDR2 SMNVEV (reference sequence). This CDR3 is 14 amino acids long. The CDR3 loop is CASSLRRGNQPQHF. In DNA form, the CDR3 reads TGTGCCAGCAGTTTACGGAGGGGGAATCAGCCCCAGCATTTT.